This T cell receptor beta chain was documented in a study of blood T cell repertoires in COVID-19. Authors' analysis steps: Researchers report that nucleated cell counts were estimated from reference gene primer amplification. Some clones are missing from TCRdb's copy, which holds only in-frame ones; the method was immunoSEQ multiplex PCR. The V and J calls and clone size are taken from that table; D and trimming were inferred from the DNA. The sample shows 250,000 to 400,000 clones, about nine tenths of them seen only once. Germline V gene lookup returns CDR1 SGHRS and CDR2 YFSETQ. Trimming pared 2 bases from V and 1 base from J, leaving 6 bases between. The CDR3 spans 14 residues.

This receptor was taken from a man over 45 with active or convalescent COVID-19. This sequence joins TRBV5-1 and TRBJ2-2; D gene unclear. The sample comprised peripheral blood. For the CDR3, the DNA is TGCGCCAGCAGCTTCCCAGAGAACACCGGGGAGCTGTTTTTT. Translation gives CASSFPENTGELFF.